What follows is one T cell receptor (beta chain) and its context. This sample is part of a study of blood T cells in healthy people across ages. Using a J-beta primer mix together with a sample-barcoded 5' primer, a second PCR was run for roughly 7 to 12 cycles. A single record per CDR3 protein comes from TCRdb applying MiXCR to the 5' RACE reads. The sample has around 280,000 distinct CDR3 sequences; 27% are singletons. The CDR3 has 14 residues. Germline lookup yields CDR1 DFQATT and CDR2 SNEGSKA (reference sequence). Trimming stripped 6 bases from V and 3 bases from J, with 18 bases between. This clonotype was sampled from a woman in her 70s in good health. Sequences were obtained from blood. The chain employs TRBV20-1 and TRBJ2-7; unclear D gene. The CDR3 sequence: CSALGTEANYEQYF. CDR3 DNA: TGCAGTGCCCTCGGTACCGAAGCCAACTACGAGCAGTACTTC.